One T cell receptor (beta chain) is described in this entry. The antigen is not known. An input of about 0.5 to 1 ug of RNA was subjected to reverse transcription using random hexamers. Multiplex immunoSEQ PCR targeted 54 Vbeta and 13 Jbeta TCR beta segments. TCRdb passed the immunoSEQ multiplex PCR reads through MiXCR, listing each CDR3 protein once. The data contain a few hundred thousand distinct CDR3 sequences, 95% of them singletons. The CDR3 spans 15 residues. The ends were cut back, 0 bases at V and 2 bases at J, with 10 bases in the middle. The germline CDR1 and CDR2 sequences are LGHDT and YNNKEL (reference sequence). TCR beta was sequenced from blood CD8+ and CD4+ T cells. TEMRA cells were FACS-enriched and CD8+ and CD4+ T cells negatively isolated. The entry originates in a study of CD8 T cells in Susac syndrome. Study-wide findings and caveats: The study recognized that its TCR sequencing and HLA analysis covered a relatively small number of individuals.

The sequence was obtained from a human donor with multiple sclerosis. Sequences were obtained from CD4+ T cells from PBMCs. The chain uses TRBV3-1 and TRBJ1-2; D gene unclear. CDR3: CASSQDWRGNYGYTF. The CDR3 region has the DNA TGTGCCAGCAGCCAAGATTGGCGCGGGAACTATGGCTACACCTTC.